These T cell receptor beta chains were read from a single sample in a study of cytomegalovirus exposure and HLA in healthy donors. Libraries were prepared by immunoSEQ multiplex PCR; TCRdb keeps only in-frame clonotypes and omits some of them. The sample carries roughly 270,000 clones, roughly 90% recorded once. Input material: PBMCs. Receptors were obtained from a woman younger than 35 in good health and CMV-seronegative. CDR3s include the opening cysteine and the closing phenylalanine or tryptophan. D genes are given only for firm matches. A clone size is listed for some rows: how often the clone was seen (once, few, many), or a class if it is expanded.

D gene: NA; clone size: NA; J gene: TRBJ1-2; V gene: TRBV5-4; CDR3 DNA: TGTGCCAGCAGCTTACGAGGGGGGGTGGGCTATGGCTACACCTTC; CDR3 protein: CASSLRGGVGYGYTF
D gene: TRBD1; clone size: NA; J gene: TRBJ1-6; V gene: TRBV28; CDR3 DNA: TGTGCCAGCAGAAATCCCGGGACAGGGGAAAGTTCACCCCTCCACTTT; CDR3 protein: CASRNPGTGESSPLHF
D gene: TRBD1; clone size: once; J gene: TRBJ1-1; V gene: TRBV6-5; CDR3 DNA: TGTGCCAGCAGTCCCCAGACAGGGGGCCTCACTGAAGCTTTCTTT; CDR3 protein: CASSPQTGGLTEAFF
D gene: NA; clone size: NA; J gene: TRBJ2-1; V gene: TRBV6-5; CDR3 DNA: TGTGCCAGCAGCCCCACGGGCTCGGGGTGGAATGAGCAGTTCTTC; CDR3 protein: CASSPTGSGWNEQFF
D gene: TRBD1; clone size: few; J gene: TRBJ2-7; V gene: TRBV5-1; CDR3 DNA: TGCGCCAGCAGGTTTAACCGGGACAGGGTCTACGAGCAGTACTTC; CDR3 protein: CASRFNRDRVYEQYF
D gene: TRBD2; clone size: NA; J gene: TRBJ2-5; V gene: TRBV28; CDR3 DNA: TGTGCCAGCAGCCCCGTGACTAGCGGGAGCTGGGAGACCCAGTACTTC; CDR3 protein: CASSPVTSGSWETQYF
D gene: TRBD2; clone size: NA; J gene: TRBJ2-7; V gene: TRBV27; CDR3 DNA: TGTGCCAGCAGTTTATATTTGGGAGGGCCCAGCTACGAGCAGTACTTC; CDR3 protein: CASSLYLGGPSYEQYF
D gene: TRBD1; clone size: NA; J gene: TRBJ1-2; V gene: TRBV29-1; CDR3 DNA: TGCAGCGTTGAAGAGACAGGGGTCCTCGGCTACACCTTC; CDR3 protein: CSVEETGVLGYTF
D gene: TRBD2; clone size: NA; J gene: TRBJ2-7; V gene: TRBV6-5; CDR3 DNA: TGTGCCAGCAGTCCCTTCGGCGGGAGGGACTACGAGCAGTACTTC; CDR3 protein: CASSPFGGRDYEQYF
D gene: TRBD2; clone size: NA; J gene: TRBJ2-1; V gene: TRBV9; CDR3 DNA: TGTGCCAGCAGCGTAGTCCCGGGACTAGCGGGAGTAGACAATGAGCAGTTCTTC; CDR3 protein: CASSVVPGLAGVDNEQFF
D gene: TRBD2; clone size: once; J gene: TRBJ2-6; V gene: TRBV9; CDR3 DNA: TGTGCCAGCAGCGTAGGTGGGGGGGCTGGGGCCAACGTCCTGACTTTC; CDR3 protein: CASSVGGGAGANVLTF
D gene: NA; clone size: NA; J gene: TRBJ1-5; V gene: TRBV6-4; CDR3 DNA: TGTGCCAGCAGTGACGTGGGGGGGAGAAGCAATCAGCCCCAGCATTTT; CDR3 protein: CASSDVGGRSNQPQHF
D gene: NA; clone size: once; J gene: TRBJ1-1; V gene: TRBV9; CDR3 DNA: TGTGCCAGCAGCGTACGGGGGACCACTGAAGCTTTCTTT; CDR3 protein: CASSVRGTTEAFF
D gene: TRBD2; clone size: NA; J gene: TRBJ2-7; V gene: TRBV10-1; CDR3 DNA: TGCGCCAGCAGTGATAGCGGGAGGGCCTACGAGCAGTACTTC; CDR3 protein: CASSDSGRAYEQYF
D gene: TRBD2; clone size: few; J gene: TRBJ2-7; V gene: TRBV2; CDR3 DNA: TGTGCCAGCAGCACATCGGGACTAGCGCAAACAGTTAACTTC; CDR3 protein: CASSTSGLAQTVNF
D gene: NA; clone size: NA; J gene: TRBJ1-1; V gene: TRBV6-1; CDR3 DNA: TGTGCCAGCAGTGACTTACAGGGAGTCTCGAACACTGAAGCTTTCTTT; CDR3 protein: CASSDLQGVSNTEAFF
D gene: NA; clone size: few; J gene: TRBJ1-2; V gene: TRBV27; CDR3 DNA: TGTGCCAGCAGTTCGGCTCAGGGTTATGGCTACACCTTC; CDR3 protein: CASSSAQGYGYTF
D gene: TRBD1; clone size: NA; J gene: TRBJ1-5; V gene: TRBV28; CDR3 DNA: TGTGCCAGCAGCGGACAGGGTCAACAGCCCCAGCATTTT; CDR3 protein: CASSGQGQQPQHF
D gene: NA; clone size: NA; J gene: TRBJ1-2; V gene: TRBV5-4; CDR3 DNA: TGTGCCAGCAGCTCAATGGCCGGCTACACCTTC; CDR3 protein: CASSSMAGYTF
D gene: TRBD2; clone size: NA; J gene: TRBJ2-7; V gene: TRBV7-2; CDR3 DNA: TGTGCCAGCAGCCTGTGGGCTAGCGGGACCTACTACGAGCAGTACTTC; CDR3 protein: CASSLWASGTYYEQYF
D gene: TRBD1; clone size: once; J gene: TRBJ2-1; V gene: TRBV6-5; CDR3 DNA: TGTGCCAGCAGTTACGAGAGGACAGGGGTTTTCAATGAGCAGTTCTTC; CDR3 protein: CASSYERTGVFNEQFF
D gene: TRBD1; clone size: NA; J gene: TRBJ2-5; V gene: TRBV28; CDR3 DNA: TGTGCCAGCGGGATGACAGGGCTGGGCCCTCAAGAGACCCAGTACTTC; CDR3 protein: CASGMTGLGPQETQYF
D gene: NA; clone size: NA; J gene: TRBJ2-7; V gene: TRBV28; CDR3 DNA: TGTGCCAGCAGCCACTTTGGTGGTCCCAATACCTACGAGCAGTACTTC; CDR3 protein: CASSHFGGPNTYEQYF